The 8 T cell receptor beta chains below all came from one sample that was sequenced in a study of T-cell reconstitution after alpha-beta-depleted transplantation in children. For TCRbeta, the library was prepared with unique molecular identifiers. TCRdb ran MiXCR on the PCR reads and lists one entry per CDR3 protein. The table lists 700,000 to 850,000 distinct CDR3 sequences, 16% of them singletons, with around 4.5% in the top ten. The material was PBMCs, mostly from graft donor cells, obtained 360 days after TCRalphabeta/CD19-depleted stem cell transplant. The receptors originated from a male patient younger than 18 who had a stem cell transplant for acute lymphoblastic leukemia, so the T cells may come from the graft donor.

The CDR3 nucleotides read TGCGCCAGCAGTTCGGGTAGGCTAGCGGTAACCTACGAGCAGTACTTC. Amino acids: CASSSGRLAVTYEQYF. The rearrangement uses TRBV5-1 and TRBJ2-7; the match to TRBD2 covers 7 bases. With 5 bases clipped from V and 2 bases from J, the junction kept 13 bases outside the gene matches. The CDR3 runs 16 residues. CDR1 is SGHRS, CDR2 YFSETQ, per germline.

The chain combines TRBV20-1 with TRBJ2-3; 15 positions match TRBD2. The CDR3 length is 16 residues. Germline V lookup: CDR1 DFQATT, CDR2 SNEGSKA (reference sequence). V dropped 5 bases and J dropped 0; count of bases not matched to a gene: 3. This chain's CDR3 is CSASGTSGRSTDTQYF. CDR3 bases: TGCAGTGCTTCCGGGACTAGCGGGAGGAGCACAGATACGCAGTATTTT.

This clonotype has more than one count but fewer than ten. V gene TRBV6-5 combines with J gene TRBJ2-1; D is perhaps TRBD1 or TRBD2 (5 bases each). The CDR3 is 19 residues long. Germline loops: CDR1 MNHEY, CDR2 SVGAGI. Between the trimmed V and J ends, which lost 4 bases and 5 bases, there was a span of 27 bases. Written as DNA, the CDR3 is TGTGCCAGCAGTTCCCTCCCCGGCCTACGGGGCGGAAAAAACAATGAGCAGTTCTTC. Residues: CASSSLPGLRGGKNNEQFF.

The chain carries TRBV7-8 and TRBJ2-1; 8 bases are shared with TRBD1. V lost 2 bases, J lost 5 bases, and 5 bases stayed unmatched. The CDR3 runs 15 residues. Germline lookup yields CDR1 SGHVS and CDR2 FQNEAQ. The CDR3 DNA reads as TGTGCCAGCAGCTTATCCCGGACAGGGAACAATGAGCAGTTCTTC. It is translated as CASSLSRTGNNEQFF. Full variable domain (rest looked up from reference TRBV7-8 and TRBJ2-1): GAGVSQSPRYKVAKRGQDVALRCDPISGHVSLFWYQQALGQGPEFLTYFQNEAQLDKSGLPSDRFFAERPEGSVSTLKIQRTQQEDSAVYLCASSLSRTGNNEQFFGPGTRLTVL.

The V gene is TRBV7-6, the J gene TRBJ2-3; D is possibly TRBD2 (7 bases). Per germline, CDR1 SGHVS and CDR2 FNYEAQ. The CDR3 loop spans 15 amino acids. The V end lost 5 bases, the J end lost 6 bases, and 18 bases lay between the germline ends. The CDR3 loop reads CASSPVGGQADTQYF. Written as DNA, the CDR3 is TGTGCCAGCAGCCCGGTGGGGGGGCAGGCGGATACGCAGTATTTT.

This clonotype occurred many times. J is TRBJ1-1 and V is TRBV12-3 or TRBV12-4; D is ambiguous. This CDR3 is built from 14 residues. With 0 bases removed from V and 3 bases from J, the gap between germline ends came to 8 bases. The CDR3 loop reads CASSLAGIDTEAFF. CDR3 sequence (DNA): TGTGCCAGCAGTTTAGCAGGGATAGACACTGAAGCTTTCTTT.

This clonotype was recorded at least ten times. This chain joins TRBV5-1 and TRBJ2-1; TRBD1 aligns across 7 bases. From germline, CDR1 is SGHRS and CDR2 YFSETQ. With 3 bases clipped from V and 9 bases from J, the junction kept 15 bases outside the gene matches. The CDR3 contains 16 residues. This CDR3 reads CASSYRTGLSPGEQFF. Written as DNA, the CDR3 is TGCGCCAGCAGCTACCGGACAGGCCTTAGTCCCGGTGAGCAGTTCTTC.

The table lists this clonotype with many counts. V gene TRBV12-3 or TRBV12-4 combines with J gene TRBJ2-1; 8 bases match TRBD2. This CDR3 comprises 14 residues. Trimming removed 5 bases from V and 8 bases from J; junction bases left unmatched: 8. The CDR3 sequence: CASSPGLAVDEQFF. The DNA of the CDR3 is TGTGCCAGCAGTCCCGGACTAGCTGTCGATGAGCAGTTCTTC.